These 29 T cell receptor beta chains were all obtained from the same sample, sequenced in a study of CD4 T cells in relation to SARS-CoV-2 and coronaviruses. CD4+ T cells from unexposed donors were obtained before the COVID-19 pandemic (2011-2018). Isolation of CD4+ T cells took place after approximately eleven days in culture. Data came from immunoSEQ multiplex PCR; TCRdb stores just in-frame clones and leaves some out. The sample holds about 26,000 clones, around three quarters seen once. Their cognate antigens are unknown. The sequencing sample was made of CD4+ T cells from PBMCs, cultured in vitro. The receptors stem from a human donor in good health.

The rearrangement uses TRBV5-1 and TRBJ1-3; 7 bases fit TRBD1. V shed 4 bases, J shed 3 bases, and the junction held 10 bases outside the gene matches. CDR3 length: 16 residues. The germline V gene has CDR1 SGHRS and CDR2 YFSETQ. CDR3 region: CASSLRQGGSGNTIYF. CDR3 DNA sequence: TGCGCCAGCAGCCTACGTCAGGGGGGAAGTGGAAACACCATATATTTT. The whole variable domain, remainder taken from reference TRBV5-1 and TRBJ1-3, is KAGVTQTPRYLIKTRGQQVTLSCSPISGHRSVSWYQQTPGQGLQFLFEYFSETQRNKGNFPGRFSGRQFSNSRSEMNVSTLELGDSALYLCASSLRQGGSGNTIYFGEGSWLTVV.

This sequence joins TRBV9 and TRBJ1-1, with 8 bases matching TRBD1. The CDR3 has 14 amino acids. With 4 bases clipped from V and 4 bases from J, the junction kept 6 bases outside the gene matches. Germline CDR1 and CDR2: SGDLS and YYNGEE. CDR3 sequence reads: CASSLMDRATEAFF. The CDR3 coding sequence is TGTGCCAGCAGCCTCATGGACAGGGCCACTGAAGCTTTCTTT.

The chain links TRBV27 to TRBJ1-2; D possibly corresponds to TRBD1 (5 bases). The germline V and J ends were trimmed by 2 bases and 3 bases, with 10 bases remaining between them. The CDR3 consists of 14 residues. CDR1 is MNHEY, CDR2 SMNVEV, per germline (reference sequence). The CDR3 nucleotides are TGTGCCAGCAGTTTAGACCGGGGGGACTATGGCTACACCTTC. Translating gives CASSLDRGDYGYTF.

Written as DNA, the CDR3 is TGCGCCAGCAGCTCAACGTCGACAGGACCCAACAATGAGCAGTTCTTC. It codes for CASSSTSTGPNNEQFF. The chain uses TRBV5-1 and TRBJ2-1; tentative D call: TRBD1 (6 bases). Germline V CDR1 and CDR2: SGHRS, YFSETQ. Trimming pared 3 bases from V and 5 bases from J, leaving 18 bases between. This CDR3 has 16 residues. The full variable domain, in which reference TRBV5-1 and TRBJ2-1 provide the parts outside the CDR3, is KAGVTQTPRYLIKTRGQQVTLSCSPISGHRSVSWYQQTPGQGLQFLFEYFSETQRNKGNFPGRFSGRQFSNSRSEMNVSTLELGDSALYLCASSSTSTGPNNEQFFGPGTRLTVL.

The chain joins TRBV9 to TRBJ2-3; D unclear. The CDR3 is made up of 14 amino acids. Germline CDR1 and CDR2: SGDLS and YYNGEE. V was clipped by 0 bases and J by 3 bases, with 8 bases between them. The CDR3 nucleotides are TGTGCCAGCAGCGTAGGGGTAGGGACAGATACGCAGTATTTT. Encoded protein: CASSVGVGTDTQYF.

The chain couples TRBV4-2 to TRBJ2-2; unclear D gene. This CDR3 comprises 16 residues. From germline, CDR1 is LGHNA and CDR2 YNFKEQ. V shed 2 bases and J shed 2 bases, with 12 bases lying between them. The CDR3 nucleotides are TGTGCCAGCAGCCAAAACAGTGTTCAAAACACCGGGGAGCTGTTTTTT. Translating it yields CASSQNSVQNTGELFF.

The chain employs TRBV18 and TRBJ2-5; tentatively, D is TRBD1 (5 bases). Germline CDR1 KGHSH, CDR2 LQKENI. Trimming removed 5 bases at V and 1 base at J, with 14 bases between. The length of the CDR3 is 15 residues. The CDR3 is CASSVEQGSQETQYF. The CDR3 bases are TGTGCCAGCTCAGTAGAGCAGGGAAGCCAAGAGACCCAGTACTTC. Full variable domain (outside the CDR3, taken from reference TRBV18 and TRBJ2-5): NAGVMQNPRHLVRRRGQEARLRCSPMKGHSHVYWYRQLPEEGLKFMVYLQKENIIDESGMPKERFSAEFPKEGPSILRIQQVVRGDSAAYFCASSVEQGSQETQYFGPGTRLLVL.

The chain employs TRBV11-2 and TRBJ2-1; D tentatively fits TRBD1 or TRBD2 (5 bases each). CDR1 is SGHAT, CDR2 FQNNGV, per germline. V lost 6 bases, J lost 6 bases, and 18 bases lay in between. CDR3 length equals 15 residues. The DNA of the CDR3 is TGTGCCAGCAGACTGTGGGGCAGAGGGTCCAATGAGCAGTTCTTC. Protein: CASRLWGRGSNEQFF.

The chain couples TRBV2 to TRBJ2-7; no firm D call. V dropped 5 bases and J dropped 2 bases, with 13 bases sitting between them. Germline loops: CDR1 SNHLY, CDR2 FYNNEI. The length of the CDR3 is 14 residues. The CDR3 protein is CASSSRRRTYEQYF. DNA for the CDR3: TGTGCCAGCAGTTCAAGGCGCCGTACCTACGAGCAGTACTTC.

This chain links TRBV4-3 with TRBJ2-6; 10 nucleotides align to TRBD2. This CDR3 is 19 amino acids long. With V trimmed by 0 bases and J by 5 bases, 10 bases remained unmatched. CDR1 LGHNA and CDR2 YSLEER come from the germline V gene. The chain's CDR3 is CASSQERASGSQRANVLTF. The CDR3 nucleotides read TGCGCCAGCAGCCAAGAGAGGGCTAGCGGGAGTCAAAGGGCCAACGTCCTGACTTTC.

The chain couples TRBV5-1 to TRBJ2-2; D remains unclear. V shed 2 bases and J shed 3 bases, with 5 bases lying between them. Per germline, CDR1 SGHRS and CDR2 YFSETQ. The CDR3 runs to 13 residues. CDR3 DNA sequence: TGCGCCAGCAGCTTCTCTTACACCGGGGAGCTGTTTTTT. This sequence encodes CASSFSYTGELFF.

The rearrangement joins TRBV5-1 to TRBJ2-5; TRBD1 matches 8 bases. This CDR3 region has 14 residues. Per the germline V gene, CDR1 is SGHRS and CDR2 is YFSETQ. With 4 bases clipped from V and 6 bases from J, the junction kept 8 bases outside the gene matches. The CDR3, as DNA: TGCGCCAGCAGCGGACTGACAGGGGCGAAGACCCAGTACTTC. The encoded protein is CASSGLTGAKTQYF.

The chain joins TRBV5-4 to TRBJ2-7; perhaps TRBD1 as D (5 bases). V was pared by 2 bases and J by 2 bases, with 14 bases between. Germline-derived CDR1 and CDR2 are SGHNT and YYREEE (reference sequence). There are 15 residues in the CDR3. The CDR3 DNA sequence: TGTGCCAGCAGCTTCGTCCCAGGGATCCCCTACGAGCAGTACTTC. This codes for CASSFVPGIPYEQYF.

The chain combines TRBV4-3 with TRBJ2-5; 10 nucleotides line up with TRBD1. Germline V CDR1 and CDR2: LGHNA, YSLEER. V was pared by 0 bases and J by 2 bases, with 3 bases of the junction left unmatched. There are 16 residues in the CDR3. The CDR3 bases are TGCGCCAGCAGCCAAGAGGACAGGGGGGGGCAAGAGACCCAGTACTTC. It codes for CASSQEDRGGQETQYF.

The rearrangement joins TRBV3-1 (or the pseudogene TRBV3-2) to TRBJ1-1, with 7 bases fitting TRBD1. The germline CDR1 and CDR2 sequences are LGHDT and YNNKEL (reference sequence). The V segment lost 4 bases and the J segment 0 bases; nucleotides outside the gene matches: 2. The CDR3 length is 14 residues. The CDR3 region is CASSLGTVNTEAFF. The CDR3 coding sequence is TGTGCCAGCAGCCTAGGGACAGTGAACACTGAAGCTTTCTTT.

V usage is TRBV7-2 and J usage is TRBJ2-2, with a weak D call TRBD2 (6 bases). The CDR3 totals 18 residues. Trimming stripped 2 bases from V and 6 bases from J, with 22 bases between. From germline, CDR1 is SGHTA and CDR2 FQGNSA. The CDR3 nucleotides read TGTGCCAGCAGCTTACGTGGCGCGGGCGGGGTCTTCCCCGGGGAGCTGTTTTTT. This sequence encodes CASSLRGAGGVFPGELFF.

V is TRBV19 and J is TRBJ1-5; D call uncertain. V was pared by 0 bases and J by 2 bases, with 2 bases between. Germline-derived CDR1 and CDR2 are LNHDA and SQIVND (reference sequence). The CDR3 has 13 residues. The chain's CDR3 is CASSIEGNQPQHF. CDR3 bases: TGTGCCAGTAGTATAGAGGGCAATCAGCCCCAGCATTTT. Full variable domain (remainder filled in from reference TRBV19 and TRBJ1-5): DGGITQSPKYLFRKEGQNVTLSCEQNLNHDAMYWYRQDPGQGLRLIYYSQIVNDFQKGDIAEGYSVSREKKESFPLTVTSAQKNPTAFYLCASSIEGNQPQHFGDGTRLSIL.

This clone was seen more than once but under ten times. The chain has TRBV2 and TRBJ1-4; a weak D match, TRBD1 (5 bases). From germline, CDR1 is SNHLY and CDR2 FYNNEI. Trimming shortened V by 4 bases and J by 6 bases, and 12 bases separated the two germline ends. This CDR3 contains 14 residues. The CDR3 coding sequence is TGTGCCAGCAGTGCGCAGGGAGAATATGAAAAACTGTTTTTT. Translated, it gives CASSAQGEYEKLFF.

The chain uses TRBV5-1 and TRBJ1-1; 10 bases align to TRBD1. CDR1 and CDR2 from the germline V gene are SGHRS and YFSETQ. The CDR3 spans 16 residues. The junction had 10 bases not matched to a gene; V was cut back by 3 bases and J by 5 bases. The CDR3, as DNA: TGCGCCAGCAGCTCCGCGACAGGGGGCAAGAGAACTGAAGCTTTCTTT. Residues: CASSSATGGKRTEAFF.

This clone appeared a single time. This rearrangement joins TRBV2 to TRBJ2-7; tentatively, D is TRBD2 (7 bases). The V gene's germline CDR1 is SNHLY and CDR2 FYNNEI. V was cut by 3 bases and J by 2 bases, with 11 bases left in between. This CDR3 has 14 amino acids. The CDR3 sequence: CASSDGGLTYEQYF. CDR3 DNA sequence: TGTGCCAGCAGTGACGGGGGGCTTACCTACGAGCAGTACTTC.

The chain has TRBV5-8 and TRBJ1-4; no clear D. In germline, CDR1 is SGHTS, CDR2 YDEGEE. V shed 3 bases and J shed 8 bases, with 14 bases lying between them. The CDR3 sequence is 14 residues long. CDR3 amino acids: CASSYNRGGEKLFF. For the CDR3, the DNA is TGTGCCAGCAGCTATAATCGGGGAGGGGAAAAACTGTTTTTT.

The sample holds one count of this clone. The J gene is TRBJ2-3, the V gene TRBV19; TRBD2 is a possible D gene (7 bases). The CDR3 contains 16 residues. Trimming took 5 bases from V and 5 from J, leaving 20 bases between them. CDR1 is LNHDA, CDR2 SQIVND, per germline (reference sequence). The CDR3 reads CASSPSGGGSRDTQYF. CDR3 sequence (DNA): TGTGCCAGTAGTCCCTCCGGCGGGGGCTCAAGAGATACGCAGTATTTT. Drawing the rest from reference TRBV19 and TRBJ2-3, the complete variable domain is DGGITQSPKYLFRKEGQNVTLSCEQNLNHDAMYWYRQDPGQGLRLIYYSQIVNDFQKGDIAEGYSVSREKKESFPLTVTSAQKNPTAFYLCASSPSGGGSRDTQYFGPGTRLTVL.

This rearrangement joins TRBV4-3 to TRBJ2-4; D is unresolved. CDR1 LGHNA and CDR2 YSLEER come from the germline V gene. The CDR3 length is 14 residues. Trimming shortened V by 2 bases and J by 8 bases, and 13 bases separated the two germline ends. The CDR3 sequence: CASSQYTRDDIQYF. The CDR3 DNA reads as TGCGCCAGCAGCCAATACACACGAGACGACATTCAGTACTTC.

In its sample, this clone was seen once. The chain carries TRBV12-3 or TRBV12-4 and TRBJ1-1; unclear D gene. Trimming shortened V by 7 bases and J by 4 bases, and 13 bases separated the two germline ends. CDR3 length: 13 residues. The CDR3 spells CASTERGITEAFF. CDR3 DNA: TGTGCCAGCACCGAACGGGGTATCACTGAAGCTTTCTTT.

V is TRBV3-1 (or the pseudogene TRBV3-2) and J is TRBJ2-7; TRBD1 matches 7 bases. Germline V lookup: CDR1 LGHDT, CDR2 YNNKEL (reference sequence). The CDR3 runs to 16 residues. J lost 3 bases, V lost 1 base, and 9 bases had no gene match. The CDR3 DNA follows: TGTGCCAGCAGCCAAGGGACAGGACCCCAGGGCTACGAGCAGTACTTC. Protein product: CASSQGTGPQGYEQYF.

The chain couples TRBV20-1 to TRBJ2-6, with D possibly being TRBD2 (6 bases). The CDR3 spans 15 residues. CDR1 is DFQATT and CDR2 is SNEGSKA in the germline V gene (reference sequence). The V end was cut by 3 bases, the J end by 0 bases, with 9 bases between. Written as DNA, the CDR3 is TGCAGTGCTAGTGGAGGGCTCTCTGGGGCCAACGTCCTGACTTTC. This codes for CSASGGLSGANVLTF.

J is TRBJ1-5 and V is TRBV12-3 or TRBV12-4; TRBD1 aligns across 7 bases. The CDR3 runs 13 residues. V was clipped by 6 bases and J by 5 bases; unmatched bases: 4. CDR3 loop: CASRQGIHQPQHF. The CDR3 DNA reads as TGTGCCAGCAGACAGGGGATCCATCAGCCCCAGCATTTT.

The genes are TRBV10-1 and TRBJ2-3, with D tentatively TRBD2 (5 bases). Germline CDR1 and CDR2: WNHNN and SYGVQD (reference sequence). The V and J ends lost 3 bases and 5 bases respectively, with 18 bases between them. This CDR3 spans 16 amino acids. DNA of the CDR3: TGCGCCAGCAGTGACCCCCCCAGGCCTCGGGGAGATACGCAGTATTTT. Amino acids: CASSDPPRPRGDTQYF.

Here the CDR3 reads CASSGQGWEQYF. The CDR3 DNA reads TGTGCCAGCAGTGGACAGGGGTGGGAGCAGTACTTC. The chain is built from TRBV6-2 or TRBV6-3 and TRBJ2-7; 9 nucleotides align to TRBD1. V was clipped by 5 bases and J by 7 bases; unmatched bases: 3. The CDR3 has 12 amino acids. In germline, CDR1 is MNHEY, CDR2 SVGEGT.